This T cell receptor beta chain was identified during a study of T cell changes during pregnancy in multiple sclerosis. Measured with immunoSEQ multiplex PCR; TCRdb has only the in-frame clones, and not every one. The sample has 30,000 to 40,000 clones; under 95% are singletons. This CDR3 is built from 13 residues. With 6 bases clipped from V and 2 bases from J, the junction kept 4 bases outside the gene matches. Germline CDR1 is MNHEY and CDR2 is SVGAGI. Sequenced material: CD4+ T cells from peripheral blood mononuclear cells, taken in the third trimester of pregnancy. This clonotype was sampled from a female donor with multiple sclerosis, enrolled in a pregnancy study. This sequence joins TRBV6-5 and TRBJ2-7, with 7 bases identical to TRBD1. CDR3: CASSRDRAYEQYF. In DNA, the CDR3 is TGTGCCAGCAGCCGGGACAGAGCCTACGAGCAGTACTTC.